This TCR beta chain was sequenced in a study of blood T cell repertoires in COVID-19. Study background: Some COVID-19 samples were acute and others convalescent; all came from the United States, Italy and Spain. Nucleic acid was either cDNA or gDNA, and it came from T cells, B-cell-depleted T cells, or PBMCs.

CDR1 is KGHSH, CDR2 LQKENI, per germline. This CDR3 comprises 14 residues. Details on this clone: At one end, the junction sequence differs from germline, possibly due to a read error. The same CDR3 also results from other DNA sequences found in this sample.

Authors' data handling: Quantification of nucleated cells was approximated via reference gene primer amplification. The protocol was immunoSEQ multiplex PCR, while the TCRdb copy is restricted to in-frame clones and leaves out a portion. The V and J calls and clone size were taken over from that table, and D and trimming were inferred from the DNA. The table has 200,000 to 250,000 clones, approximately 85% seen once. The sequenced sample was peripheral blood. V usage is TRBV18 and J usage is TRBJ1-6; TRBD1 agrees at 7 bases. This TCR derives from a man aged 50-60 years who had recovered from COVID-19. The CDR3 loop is CASSLDRENSPLHF. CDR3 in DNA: TGTGCCAGCTCACTAGACAGGGAGAATTCGCCCCTCCACTTT.